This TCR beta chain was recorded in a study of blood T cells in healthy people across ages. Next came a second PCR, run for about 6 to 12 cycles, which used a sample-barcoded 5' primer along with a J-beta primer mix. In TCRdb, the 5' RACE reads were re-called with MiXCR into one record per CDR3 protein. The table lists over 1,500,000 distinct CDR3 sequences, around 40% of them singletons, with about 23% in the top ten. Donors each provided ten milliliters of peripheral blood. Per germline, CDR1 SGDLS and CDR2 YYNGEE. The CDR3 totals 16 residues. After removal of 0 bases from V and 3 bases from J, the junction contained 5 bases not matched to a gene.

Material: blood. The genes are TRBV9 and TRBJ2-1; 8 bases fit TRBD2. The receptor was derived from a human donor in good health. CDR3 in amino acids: CASSVEQRGFYNEQFF. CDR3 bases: TGTGCCAGCAGCGTAGAGCAGCGGGGGTTCTACAATGAGCAGTTCTTC.